Described below is a single T cell receptor beta chain sequence and its context. Its antigen is not known. This sample was included in a study of blood T cells in healthy people across ages. Broader study findings: The CMV status of each donor remained undetermined, and this could have confounded shifts in expanded clonotypes. With unsorted PBMCs, a conclusive comparison of naive versus antigen-experienced cells was not possible.

V was shortened by 6 bases and J by 1 base, with 9 bases between the two germline ends. Per the germline V gene, CDR1 is ENHRY and CDR2 is SYGVKD. This CDR3 spans 13 amino acids. Using a J-beta primer mix together with a sample-barcoded 5' primer, a second PCR was run for about 7 to 12 cycles. Each cDNA molecule was tagged by a template-switch adaptor with 12 random nucleotides. TCRdb ran MiXCR on the 5' RACE reads and lists one entry per CDR3 protein. Among fewer than 800,000 distinct CDR3 sequences listed, 32% were seen once. Peripheral blood was drawn, approximately 10 milliliters per donor. This clonotype originated in a woman of 80 years or more in good health. The sample taken for sequencing was blood. V usage is TRBV10-3 and J usage is TRBJ2-5; either TRBD1 or TRBD2 may supply D (5 bases each). CDR3: CAIRGTGQETQYF. In nucleotides, the CDR3 is TGTGCCATCAGAGGGACGGGCCAAGAGACCCAGTACTTC.